This is a list of T cell receptor beta chains from one sample in a study of blood T cell repertoires in COVID-19. TCRdb keeps only in-frame clones here, not all; method: immunoSEQ multiplex PCR. The data show over 250,000 clones, with approximately 89% seen just once and more than 1.5% held by the top ten. The specimen was PBMCs or T cells enriched from blood (not recorded which). The receptors originated from a woman in her sixties who had recovered from COVID-19. Each CDR3 is given with its conserved first and last residue. The D gene is left open where the match is weak. Clone size is stated in some rows and not others, as once, few, many or a class when expanded.

d_call,j_call,v_call,clone_size,cdr3_nt,cdr3_aa
-,TRBJ1-2,TRBV12-3/TRBV12-4,once,TGTGCCAGCAGTTTTCAGGGCGTCTATGGCTACACCTTC,CASSFQGVYGYTF
-,TRBJ2-5,TRBV28,few,TGTGCCAGCAGTTTCAGGACAAATCAAGAGACCCAGTACTTC,CASSFRTNQETQYF
-,TRBJ1-6,TRBV7-9,few,TGTGCCAGCAGCTCCCCGAGTAATTCACCCCTCCACTTT,CASSSPSNSPLHF
TRBD1,TRBJ1-2,TRBV5-1,-,TGCGCCAGCAGCTGGACGGGACAGGGTTCTGGCTACACCTTC,CASSWTGQGSGYTF
TRBD1,TRBJ1-2,TRBV4-1,-,TGCGCCAGCAGCCGCTTGGACAGGGGGGACTATGGCTACACCTTC,CASSRLDRGDYGYTF
-,TRBJ2-5,TRBV5-1,-,TGCGCCAGCAGCTCAACTCCTTCAGAGACCCAGTACTTC,CASSSTPSETQYF
-,TRBJ1-5,TRBV6-2/TRBV6-3,-,TGTGCCAGCAGTTACTCGTGGGGGCGCAGTGGCAATCAGCCCCAGCATTTT,CASSYSWGRSGNQPQHF
TRBD1,TRBJ1-2,TRBV29-1,few,TGCAGCGCCCAACGTCCGAGGGGGCGCGATGGCTACACCTTC,CSAQRPRGRDGYTF
-,TRBJ2-1,TRBV5-4,-,TGTGCCAGCTTCGCGACTGGAGGCTCCTACAATGAGCAGTTCTTC,CASFATGGSYNEQFF
TRBD2,TRBJ2-5,TRBV6-5,-,TGTGCCAGCAGACATAATAGCGGGAGTAGTGAGACCCAGTACTTC,CASRHNSGSSETQYF
-,TRBJ2-1,TRBV3-1/TRBV3-2,-,TGTGCCAGCAGCCAAGCCCCACGGGGGTCTCCCTCCTACAATGAGCAGTTCTTC,CASSQAPRGSPSYNEQFF
TRBD2,TRBJ2-4,TRBV7-3,-,TGTGCCAGCAGCTTAACTCCACTAGCGGGATTACAGTACTTC,CASSLTPLAGLQYF
-,TRBJ2-1,TRBV7-9,-,TGTGCCTGTACCCCGAGGGAGCTTCTTGGGGAGCAGTTCTTC,CACTPRELLGEQFF
-,TRBJ2-1,TRBV9,-,TGTGCCAGCACCCCACGGGGGGCTAATGAGCAGTTCTTC,CASTPRGANEQFF
-,TRBJ2-5,TRBV5-8,-,TGTGCCAGCAGCTTTAGTTCCAGTGGTCGACCGGGGGAGACCCAGTACTTC,CASSFSSSGRPGETQYF
TRBD2,TRBJ2-1,TRBV7-9,-,TGTGCCAGCAGGCGTCTAGGACTAGCGGGAGGGAATGAGCAGTTCTTC,CASRRLGLAGGNEQFF
-,TRBJ1-5,TRBV28,-,TGTGCCAGCAGCCCGGGCGGGGGGGGCGGTCCTTGGCAGCCCCAGCATTTT,CASSPGGGGGPWQPQHF
-,TRBJ2-1,TRBV3-1/TRBV3-2,-,TGTGCCAGCAGCCAAGGGGGAGTTAACGAGCAGTTCTTC,CASSQGGVNEQFF
TRBD1,TRBJ1-5,TRBV27,-,TGTGCCAGCAGTTTTCAGCAGGGGGCGAATCAGCCCCAGCATTTT,CASSFQQGANQPQHF
-,TRBJ1-1,TRBV10-1,once,TGCGCCAGCAGTGAGTCGAAAGCCTGGACTGAAGCTTTCTTT,CASSESKAWTEAFF
TRBD1,TRBJ1-5,TRBV19,-,TGTGCCAGTAGTATGGACAGGGATCAGCCCCAGCATTTT,CASSMDRDQPQHF
-,TRBJ1-1,TRBV19,-,TGTGCCAGTAGTGTTGTGGCGAGGACTGAAGCTTTCTTT,CASSVVARTEAFF
-,TRBJ1-1,TRBV6-2/TRBV6-3,-,TGTGCCAGCAGTTACTCCGGCAGGGGTGGCACTGAAGCTTTCTTT,CASSYSGRGGTEAFF
-,TRBJ2-7,TRBV7-3,few,TGTGCCAGCAGTTCCGACAACTCCGACGAGCAGTACTTC,CASSSDNSDEQYF